Detailed here is one T cell receptor (beta chain). Its antigen remains unidentified. This record belongs to a study of T-cell memory formation after mild COVID-19. Whole-study findings and limits: Clones that got smaller from day 15 to 85 had even CD4/CD8, while clones growing later tipped toward CD4+. Most CD4+ clones that shrank were in CM and EM, while CD8+ ones turned up in EMRA.

CDR3 length: 16 amino acids. CDR1 LNHNV and CDR2 YYDKDF come from the germline V gene (reference sequence). With 1 base removed from V and 3 bases from J, the gap between germline ends came to 16 bases. 5'RACE with constant-segment primers built TCRalpha and TCRbeta cDNA libraries with UMIs. TCRdb independently ran MiXCR on the 5' RACE reads; one entry per CDR3 protein. The sample has approximately 480,000 distinct CDR3 sequences; about 18% are singletons. This receptor was taken from an adult woman who had mild COVID-19 (a few samples of this study predate the infection). Cell type and time point are not known. Sequencing was performed on PBMCs or a T cell subset sorted from them (not recorded which). This chain connects TRBV15 to TRBJ2-7, with D perhaps given as TRBD1 or TRBD2 (6 bases each). The CDR3 loop is CATSRVGTGASYEQYF. The CDR3 DNA sequence: TGTGCCACCAGCAGAGTTGGGACGGGGGCTAGCTACGAGCAGTACTTC.